Below, 12 T cell receptor beta chains from the same sample are listed, as sequenced in a study of T cell changes during pregnancy in multiple sclerosis. Sequencing used immunoSEQ multiplex PCR; TCRdb keeps in-frame clones, though not all of them. The sample has fewer than 55,000 clones, about 90% seen once. This material consisted of peripheral blood, taken in the first trimester of pregnancy. The receptors stem from a female donor with multiple sclerosis, enrolled in a pregnancy study.

This rearrangement joins TRBV7-9 to TRBJ1-2, with unresolved D. The CDR3 spans 14 residues. Germline loops: CDR1 SEHNR, CDR2 FQNEAQ (reference sequence). V was trimmed by 0 bases and J by 7 bases, leaving 12 bases between them. The DNA of the CDR3 is TGTGCCAGCAGCTTAGCAGGCGGGAGTCTTGGCTACACCTTC. Translated: CASSLAGGSLGYTF.

This clone was detected once. The chain carries TRBV11-3 and TRBJ2-3, with 8 nucleotides matching TRBD1. Germline V gene sequence: CDR1 SGHNT, CDR2 YENEEA. V dropped 1 base and J dropped 6; count of bases not matched to a gene: 0. The CDR3 is 13 amino acids. For the CDR3, the DNA is TGTGCCAGCAGCTTAGGGACAGGGGATACGCAGTATTTT. Protein: CASSLGTGDTQYF.

V usage is TRBV21-1 and J usage is TRBJ2-7; the DNA was not used to check the table's D call, TRBD2. TRBV21-1 is classified as a pseudogene. The CDR3 loop spans 13 amino acids. The CDR3 protein is CASPPGLAYEQYF. In DNA form, the CDR3 reads TGTGCCAGCCCCCCGGGACTAGCCTACGAGCAGTACTTC.

This chain connects TRBV7-3 to TRBJ2-1, with 7 bases aligning to TRBD1. The germline gives CDR1 SGHTA, CDR2 FQGTGA. The CDR3 covers 15 residues. The junction had 6 bases not matched to a gene; V was cut back by 1 base and J by 6 bases. The CDR3 reads CASSLSGAGGNEQFF. Here the CDR3 DNA reads TGTGCCAGCAGCTTAAGTGGGGCAGGGGGCAATGAGCAGTTCTTC.

This clone is a singleton in its sample. The chain uses TRBV7-2 and TRBJ2-2, with TRBD1 matching 10 bases. From germline, CDR1 is SGHTA and CDR2 FQGNSA. Losses at the gene ends were 1 base for V and 4 bases for J; bases not matched to a gene: 3. The CDR3 has 16 amino acids. The CDR3 DNA reads TGTGCCAGCAGCTTAGACTGGGACAGGGGCACCGGGGAGCTGTTTTTT. Translating gives CASSLDWDRGTGELFF.

With respect to this clone: The junction departs from germline at one end; a sequencing error may be responsible. The V gene is TRBV7-7, the J gene TRBJ2-2; D is unclear. This CDR3 region has 16 residues. Germline V lookup: CDR1 SSHAT, CDR2 FNYEAQ (reference sequence). The CDR3, as DNA: TGTGCTAGCAGCTTATCACCCTGGCAGTCCACCGGGGAGCTGTTTTTT. Encoded protein: CASSLSPWQSTGELFF.

The rearrangement links TRBV5-4 to TRBJ2-5, with 13 bases that match TRBD2. Trimming cost V 5 bases and J 1 base; bases outside gene matches: 2. CDR3 length equals 15 residues. Germline CDR1 reads SGHNT; CDR2 reads YYREEE (reference sequence). Here the CDR3 reads CASSWTSGGQETQYF. CDR3 sequence (DNA): TGTGCCAGCAGTTGGACTAGCGGGGGCCAAGAGACCCAGTACTTC. Full variable domain (outside the CDR3, taken from reference TRBV5-4 and TRBJ2-5): ETGVTQSPTHLIKTRGQQVTLRCSSQSGHNTVSWYQQALGQGPQFIFQYYREEENGRGNFPPRFSGLQFPNYSSELNVNALELDDSALYLCASSWTSGGQETQYFGPGTRLLVL.

The chain is built from TRBV5-1 and TRBJ2-1; D call uncertain. From germline, CDR1 is SGHRS and CDR2 YFSETQ. The CDR3 consists of 14 residues. V was clipped by 2 bases and J by 8 bases, with 14 bases between them. The CDR3 here is CASSLETPGDEQFF. The CDR3 nucleotides read TGCGCCAGCAGCTTAGAGACACCAGGCGATGAGCAGTTCTTC.

V is TRBV5-5 and J is TRBJ2-2, with TRBD2 matching 10 bases. The V gene end was trimmed by 1 base and the J gene end by 0 bases; junction bases not matched to a gene: 6. Per the germline V gene, CDR1 is SGHKS and CDR2 is YYEKEE (reference sequence). The CDR3 runs to 18 residues. CDR3 in amino acids: CASSLPGTSDANTGELFF. The CDR3 nucleotides read TGTGCCAGCAGCTTGCCCGGGACTAGCGACGCGAACACCGGGGAGCTGTTTTTT.

The rearrangement uses TRBV11-1 and TRBJ1-6, with a possible D match to TRBD1 (6 bases). Germline V gene data show CDR1 as SGHAT and CDR2 as FQDESV (reference sequence). The CDR3 covers 16 residues. Trimming cost V 1 base and J 7 bases, with 14 bases left between them. CDR3 in DNA: TGTGCCAGCAGCTTAGGCCCAGGGGAGGGGAATTCACCCCTCCACTTT. Translation gives CASSLGPGEGNSPLHF. The entire variable domain, with the rest obtained from reference TRBV11-1 and TRBJ1-6, is as follows: EAEVAQSPRYKITEKSQAVAFWCDPISGHATLYWYRQILGQGPELLVQFQDESVVDDSQLPKDRFSAERLKGVDSTLKIQPAELGDSAMYLCASSLGPGEGNSPLHFGNGTRLTVT.

The rearrangement joins TRBV28 to TRBJ2-7, with a tentative D call TRBD1 (6 bases). Germline CDR1 is MDHEN and CDR2 is SYDVKM. Trimming removed 1 base at V and 6 bases at J, with 16 bases between. The CDR3 runs 15 residues. The CDR3 spells CASSLSGEGSAEQYF. For the CDR3, the DNA is TGTGCCAGCAGTTTATCAGGGGAAGGGAGCGCCGAGCAGTACTTC. Complete variable domain (other parts from reference TRBV28 and TRBJ2-7): DVKVTQSSRYLVKRTGEKVFLECVQDMDHENMFWYRQDPGLGLRLIYFSYDVKMKEKGDIPEGYSVSREKKERFSLILESASTNQTSMYLCASSLSGEGSAEQYFGPGTRLTVT.

The CDR3 sequence: CASSAPDRDRYEQYF. For the CDR3, the DNA is TGTGCCAGCAGTGCCCCGGACAGGGATCGGTACGAGCAGTACTTC. The chain has TRBV6-1 and TRBJ2-7, with 8 bases identical to TRBD1. The CDR3 consists of 15 residues. With V trimmed by 4 bases and J by 4 bases, 9 bases remained unmatched. Germline-derived CDR1 and CDR2 are MNHNS and SASEGT.